This T cell receptor beta chain came from a study of shared clonotypes between healthy human individuals. Study results and limitations: Memory subsets generally showed smaller estimated richness than naive subsets did.

V gave up 0 bases and J gave up 0 bases, with 9 bases separating them. CDR1 is MGHRA, CDR2 YSYEKL, per germline. This CDR3 is 17 amino acids long. At a deep level, the assay was run. Measured with immunoSEQ multiplex PCR; TCRdb has only the in-frame clones, and not every one. The table has roughly 2.5 million clones, more than 80% seen once. Worth noting for this clone: The antigen is unknown.

The material sequenced was naive CD4+ T cells sorted from blood. Subset indicated: CD45RA+ positively selected. The rearrangement links TRBV4-1 to TRBJ1-6; weak D call: TRBD1 (6 bases). The receptor comes from a man younger than 30 in good health. Here the CDR3 DNA reads TGCGCCAGCAGCCAAGACCAGGGGAGCTCCTATAATTCACCCCTCCACTTT. Protein sequence: CASSQDQGSSYNSPLHF.